The 32 T cell receptor beta chains given below trace back to one sample, sequenced in a study of beta chain features in type 1 diabetes. Reverse transcribing all isolated RNA meant expressed TCRB transcripts were sequenced. Using immunoSEQ multiplex PCR, the repertoire was profiled, and TCRdb retains in-frame clones only, with some absent. This table holds 300,000 to 350,000 clones, 14% found once. The sample comprised central memory CD4+ T cells from blood. All receptors derive from a man aged 25-40 years in good health.

The chain couples TRBV11-2 to TRBJ2-3, with D tentatively TRBD1 (5 bases). This CDR3 is 11 amino acids long. Germline loops: CDR1 SGHAT, CDR2 FQNNGV. Trimming cost V 5 bases and J 7 bases, with 7 bases left between them. The CDR3 DNA follows: TGTGCCAGCAGCCGACAGAATACGCAGTATTTT. This codes for CASSRQNTQYF.

The J gene is TRBJ2-5, the V gene TRBV14; possible D gene TRBD1, 6 bases. The V gene's germline CDR1 is SGHDN and CDR2 FVKESK. There are 15 residues in the CDR3. V shed 4 bases and J shed 3 bases, with 15 bases lying between them. In DNA, the CDR3 is TGTGCCAGCAGCCGAAGGACAGAAAGAAAAGAGACCCAGTACTTC. Its protein is CASSRRTERKETQYF.

This chain uses TRBV4-1 with TRBJ1-1; D is perhaps TRBD1 (5 bases). The V end lost 0 bases, the J end lost 0 bases, and 14 bases lay between the germline ends. The germline V gene has CDR1 MGHRA and CDR2 YSYEKL. CDR3 length equals 17 residues. The CDR3 bases are TGCGCCAGCAGCCAAGATCGGGGGTGGCTCATGAACACTGAAGCTTTCTTT. Encoded protein: CASSQDRGWLMNTEAFF.

The chain links TRBV28 to TRBJ1-2, with TRBD1 matching 7 bases. The length of the CDR3 is 14 residues. CDR1 is MDHEN and CDR2 is SYDVKM in the germline V gene. With 3 bases clipped from V and 2 bases from J, the junction kept 3 bases outside the gene matches. The DNA for the CDR3 is TGTGCCAGCAGTTTTGGGACAGCCAACTATGGCTACACCTTC. Amino acid sequence: CASSFGTANYGYTF.

This clone was seen a few times. The chain links TRBV4-3 to TRBJ1-2; D may be TRBD1 (5 bases). Germline V lookup: CDR1 LGHNA, CDR2 YSLEER. The length of the CDR3 is 14 residues. V lost 2 bases and J lost 7, with 14 bases in between. The CDR3 DNA follows: TGCGCCAGCAGCCAATATGGGGGAACTAGTGGCTACACCTTC. The encoded protein is CASSQYGGTSGYTF.

The rearrangement uses TRBV20-1 and TRBJ1-5; unclear D gene. The CDR3 consists of 11 residues. Germline V gene data show CDR1 as DFQATT and CDR2 as SNEGSKA (reference sequence). With 3 bases removed from V and 6 bases from J, the gap between germline ends came to 6 bases. CDR3 bases: TGCAGTGCTAGGAGCGGTCAGCCCCAGCATTTT. This encodes CSARSGQPQHF.

The chain employs TRBV28 and TRBJ2-2, with TRBD1 matching over 9 bases. J gave up 5 bases and V 6 bases, and 7 bases lay outside the gene matches. Germline assignment: CDR1 MDHEN and CDR2 SYDVKM. This CDR3 comprises 15 residues. The CDR3: CASRRRDRVTGELFF. Written as DNA, the CDR3 is TGTGCCAGCAGGCGCCGGGACAGGGTGACCGGGGAGCTGTTTTTT.

This clone was picked up a small number of times. The chain has TRBV7-3 and TRBJ2-1, with 7 bases lining up with TRBD2. The germline V gene encodes CDR1 SGHTA and CDR2 FQGTGA. There are 16 residues in the CDR3. V dropped 0 bases and J dropped 9; count of bases not matched to a gene: 11. Here the CDR3 reads CASSLTGLRERGEQFF. The CDR3 bases are TGTGCCAGCAGCTTAACTGGTTTGCGGGAGAGGGGTGAGCAGTTCTTC.

This clone was found a few times. This chain uses TRBV19 with TRBJ1-1; D is possibly TRBD1 (5 bases). V lost 5 bases and J lost 1, with 8 bases in between. CDR1 is LNHDA, CDR2 SQIVND, per germline (reference sequence). The length of the CDR3 is 13 residues. The DNA of the CDR3 is TGTGCCAGTAGTGGGGGTCAGAACACTGAAGCTTTCTTT. This translates into CASSGGQNTEAFF.

The chain recombines TRBV7-2 with TRBJ2-5, with D perhaps TRBD2 (5 bases). The CDR3 loop spans 15 amino acids. CDR1 is SGHTA and CDR2 is FQGNSA in the germline V gene. Trimming stripped 4 bases from V and 4 bases from J, with 16 bases between. The CDR3 spells CASSSQAETAETQYF. The CDR3 DNA is TGTGCCAGCAGCTCCCAAGCGGAAACGGCAGAGACCCAGTACTTC.

The rearrangement joins TRBV5-1 to TRBJ2-5; 10 bases map to TRBD2. V trimming: 2 bases; J trimming: 5 bases; junction bases outside the gene matches: 3. This CDR3 has 14 amino acids. The germline gives CDR1 SGHRS, CDR2 YFSETQ. This CDR3 is CASSLAGGPETQYF. The DNA for the CDR3 is TGCGCCAGCAGCTTAGCGGGGGGGCCCGAGACCCAGTACTTC.

This chain joins TRBV4-2 and TRBJ1-5, with 9 bases that match TRBD1. Germline CDR1 LGHNA, CDR2 YNFKEQ. The V segment lost 1 base and the J segment 6 bases; nucleotides outside the gene matches: 10. This CDR3 is 17 amino acids long. As DNA, the CDR3 is TGTGCCAGCAGCCAAGGAGTTACATCGGGACAGGGTCAGCCCCAGCATTTT. Protein sequence: CASSQGVTSGQGQPQHF.

In regard to this clone: An end of the junction differs from the germline gene, which may be a read error. The CDR3 loop is CASSLSEGQETQYF. The CDR3 nucleotides are TGCGCCAGCAGCCTTTCGGAAGGGCAAGAGACCCAGTACTTC. The V gene is TRBV5-4, the J gene TRBJ2-5; no clear D. Germline-derived CDR1 and CDR2 are SGHNT and YYREEE (reference sequence). The CDR3 extends over 14 amino acids.

This clone was observed a few times. The rearrangement links TRBV6-6 to TRBJ1-5; 7 bases fit TRBD1. CDR1 and CDR2 from the germline V gene are MNHNY and SVGAGI (reference sequence). J was trimmed by 4 bases and V by 5 bases; bases with no gene match: 11. The CDR3 totals 16 residues. The CDR3 coding sequence is TGTGCCAGCAGTCAGATAGGGGGCCGTAGAAATCAGCCCCAGCATTTT. This codes for CASSQIGGRRNQPQHF.

There are many counts of this clone. The chain joins TRBV5-1 to TRBJ1-2; D unclear. There are 13 residues in the CDR3. The V and J ends lost 0 bases and 4 bases respectively, with 7 bases between them. Per the germline V gene, CDR1 is SGHRS and CDR2 is YFSETQ. CDR3 sequence: CASSLDGTYGYTF. DNA of the CDR3: TGCGCCAGCAGCTTGGACGGCACCTATGGCTACACCTTC.

The sample holds a few counts of this clone. The chain couples TRBV7-8 to TRBJ1-4; possibly TRBD1 for D (5 bases). V was pared by 5 bases and J by 14 bases, with 12 bases between. The germline gives CDR1 SGHVS, CDR2 FQNEAQ. The CDR3 contains 11 residues. CDR3 protein: CASSTGTRLFF. The CDR3 DNA reads TGTGCCAGCAGCACCGGGACCCGGCTGTTTTTT.

J is TRBJ1-5 and V is TRBV5-6; 8 bases agree with TRBD1. V trimming: 4 bases; J trimming: 0 bases; junction bases outside the gene matches: 12. This CDR3 contains 18 residues. CDR1 and CDR2 (germline): SGHDT, YYEEEE. CDR3 in amino acids: CASSVGTGSTYSNQPQHF. CDR3 bases: TGTGCCAGCAGCGTAGGGACAGGCAGTACCTATAGCAATCAGCCCCAGCATTTT.

Comments on this clone: In the same sample, other DNA sequences code for this CDR3. The chain recombines TRBV9 with TRBJ1-1; unclear D gene. The CDR3 runs to 13 residues. Trimming took 0 bases from V and 1 from J, leaving 4 bases between them. Germline lookup yields CDR1 SGDLS and CDR2 YYNGEE. The CDR3: CASSVGRNTEAFF. The CDR3 nucleotides read TGTGCCAGCAGCGTAGGGAGGAACACTGAAGCTTTCTTT.

The rearrangement joins TRBV9 to TRBJ2-2; D not resolved. Trimming pared 0 bases from V and 9 bases from J, leaving 9 bases between. The V gene's germline CDR1 is SGDLS and CDR2 YYNGEE. The CDR3 is made up of 13 amino acids. The CDR3 DNA sequence: TGTGCCAGCAGCGTAGAATCACCCCGGGAGCTGTTTTTT. Translating gives CASSVESPRELFF.

This clone has just a few counts. The V call is TRBV2, the J call TRBJ1-6; D unclear. CDR3 length equals 15 residues. Germline CDR1 reads SNHLY; CDR2 reads FYNNEI. V dropped 2 bases and J dropped 0 bases, with 5 bases sitting between them. CDR3 bases: TGTGCCAGCAGTGAACTTGGCTCCTATAATTCACCCCTCCACTTT. Translation gives CASSELGSYNSPLHF.

There are a few counts of this clone. V usage is TRBV25-1 and J usage is TRBJ1-4, with TRBD1 as a possible D gene (6 bases). This CDR3 has 14 amino acids. CDR1 and CDR2 from the germline V gene are MGHDK and SYGVNS. V was trimmed by 7 bases and J by 8 bases, leaving 17 bases between them. The CDR3 region has the DNA TGTGCCAGCACCAAGGGGGAGGGCCGAGAAAAACTGTTTTTT. It specifies CASTKGEGREKLFF.

J is TRBJ2-3 and V is TRBV6-5, with D unresolved. The CDR3 contains 13 residues. V dropped 6 bases and J dropped 0 bases, with 7 bases sitting between them. Germline V gives CDR1 MNHEY, CDR2 SVGAGI. CDR3 region: CASSPQSTDTQYF. The CDR3 bases are TGTGCCAGCAGCCCACAGAGCACAGATACGCAGTATTTT.

The genes are TRBV6-6 and TRBJ2-5; possible D gene TRBD2, 6 bases. The CDR3 covers 16 residues. The germline V gene has CDR1 MNHNY and CDR2 SVGAGI (reference sequence). V lost 2 bases and J lost 5, with 18 bases in between. The CDR3 protein is CASSYPPRQRAETQYF. As DNA, the CDR3 is TGTGCCAGCAGTTACCCCCCCAGACAGCGGGCGGAGACCCAGTACTTC.

The V call is TRBV25-1, the J call TRBJ1-4, with D possibly matching TRBD1 (5 bases). Germline V CDR1 and CDR2: MGHDK, SYGVNS. V shed 8 bases and J shed 6 bases, with 16 bases lying between them. The CDR3 totals 14 residues. The CDR3 protein is CASRESGQDEKLFF. The CDR3 nucleotides read TGTGCCAGCCGGGAATCGGGGCAGGATGAAAAACTGTTTTTT.

The chain is built from TRBV2 and TRBJ2-1; TRBD1 is a possible D gene (6 bases). V lost 0 bases and J lost 9, with 15 bases in between. The CDR3 covers 15 residues. The germline V gene has CDR1 SNHLY and CDR2 FYNNEI. CDR3 residues: CASSEALSRGGEQFF. CDR3 nucleotides: TGTGCCAGCAGTGAAGCGCTTAGTCGAGGGGGTGAGCAGTTCTTC.

This clone has a handful of counts. The CDR3 loop is CASSSRTFYGYTF. CDR3 nucleotide sequence: TGTGCCAGCAGCTCCAGGACGTTCTATGGCTACACCTTC. The chain recombines TRBV7-8 with TRBJ1-2; D ambiguous. This CDR3 region has 13 residues. CDR1 SGHVS and CDR2 FQNEAQ come from the germline V gene. V dropped 4 bases and J dropped 4 bases, with 10 bases sitting between them.

This clone was seen only a few times. The chain employs TRBV7-8 and TRBJ1-5; D remains ambiguous. There are 18 residues in the CDR3. The ends were cut back, 4 bases at V and 2 bases at J, with 21 bases in the middle. Germline assignment: CDR1 SGHVS and CDR2 FQNEAQ. In nucleotides, the CDR3 is TGTGCCAGCAGCTCTCCCGACGTAGGAGGTTGGGGCAATCAGCCCCAGCATTTT. Protein sequence: CASSSPDVGGWGNQPQHF. Drawing the rest from reference TRBV7-8 and TRBJ1-5, the complete variable domain is GAGVSQSPRYKVAKRGQDVALRCDPISGHVSLFWYQQALGQGPEFLTYFQNEAQLDKSGLPSDRFFAERPEGSVSTLKIQRTQQEDSAVYLCASSSPDVGGWGNQPQHFGDGTRLSIL.

The genes are TRBV7-2 and TRBJ2-5; D is undetermined. CDR1 SGHTA and CDR2 FQGNSA come from the germline V gene. This CDR3 has 12 amino acids. V lost 5 bases and J 4 bases, leaving 8 bases between the germline ends. CDR3: CASSQYLETQYF. The CDR3 bases are TGTGCCAGCAGCCAGTATTTAGAGACCCAGTACTTC. The entire variable domain, with the rest obtained from reference TRBV7-2 and TRBJ2-5, is as follows: GAGVSQSPSNKVTEKGKDVELRCDPISGHTALYWYRQSLGQGLEFLIYFQGNSAPDKSGLPSDRFSAERTGGSVSTLTIQRTQQEDSAVYLCASSQYLETQYFGPGTRLLVL.

This clone was seen many times. J is TRBJ2-5 and V is TRBV29-1; D is undetermined. CDR3 length: 11 amino acids. Germline V CDR1 and CDR2: SQVTM, ANQGSEA. V was clipped by 5 bases and J by 4 bases, with 8 bases between them. DNA of the CDR3: TGCAGCGTTCAAACGGCAGAGACCCAGTACTTC. The encoded protein is CSVQTAETQYF.

This sequence joins TRBV29-1 and TRBJ1-1; the D gene is possibly TRBD1 (5 bases). Per germline, CDR1 SQVTM and CDR2 ANQGSEA. With 7 bases removed from V and 4 bases from J, the gap between germline ends came to 16 bases. The CDR3 has 13 amino acids. The CDR3 DNA reads as TGCAGCGCGGGGGAGGGAGGACCCACTGAAGCTTTCTTT. Translation gives CSAGEGGPTEAFF.

The chain employs TRBV6-5 and TRBJ1-1; perhaps TRBD1 as D (6 bases). V was pared by 6 bases and J by 6 bases, with 17 bases between. The CDR3 runs 14 residues. From germline, CDR1 is MNHEY and CDR2 SVGAGI. In nucleotides, the CDR3 is TGTGCCAGCAGGGCGGAGGGGGGTTATCCTGAAGCTTTCTTT. Its protein product is CASRAEGGYPEAFF.

This chain's CDR3 is CATAGTVQETQYF. The CDR3 DNA follows: TGTGCCACCGCGGGTACAGTCCAAGAGACCCAGTACTTC. The rearrangement joins TRBV6-1 to TRBJ2-5, with D possibly TRBD2 on 5 matching bases. The V and J ends lost 10 bases and 1 base respectively, with 13 bases between them. Germline V gene data show CDR1 as MNHNS and CDR2 as SASEGT. The CDR3 is made up of 13 amino acids.